This TCR beta chain appears in the sequencing data of a study of human CD8 memory T cell subsets. CDR1 and CDR2 (germline): MNHEY, SMNVEV (reference sequence). The CDR3 covers 15 residues. The authors enriched total CD8+ T cells by negative magnetic separation. Scientists made TCR beta libraries using UMI-labeled 5' RACE. TCRdb reprocessed the 5' RACE reads and keeps a single row for each CDR3 protein, giving no DNA. Here the sample table reports 10,000 to 12,000 distinct CDR3 sequences. A remark on this clonotype: Its antigen is still unknown.

Study observations and caveats: Similarly high diversity marked stem-like memory and precursor exhausted T cells, unlike effector memory cells. By Chao1 estimates, precursor exhausted T cells appeared less diverse than stem-like memory T cells.

This chain uses TRBV27 with TRBJ2-7; TCRdb proposes TRBD1, but this gene call is untestable without DNA. Source material: CD8+ T cells from PBMCs. The source is a human donor in good health. The CDR3 sequence: CASSSFLTGDYEQYF.